The clone carrying this T cell receptor (beta chain) occurred once. Source study methods: Reference gene primer amplification gave nucleated cell count estimates. Method: immunoSEQ multiplex PCR; TCRdb's copy keeps in-frame clones and lacks some. For V, J and clone size, that table is used; D and trimming come from the DNA. This table holds 200,000 or so clones, nearly 85% found once. The data were taken from a study of blood T cell repertoires in COVID-19. Study context: Acute and convalescent COVID-19 samples came from the United States, Italy and Spain. Sources were T cells, B-cell-depleted T cells, or PBMCs; the material itself was cDNA or gDNA.

This CDR3 has 14 residues. Germline-derived CDR1 and CDR2 are ENHRY and SYGVKD. With V trimmed by 7 bases and J by 5 bases, 7 bases remained unmatched. V is TRBV10-3 and J is TRBJ2-2; 7 bases map to TRBD2. What was sequenced was peripheral blood. This TCR came from a woman aged 25 to 45 with acute or convalescent COVID-19. Here the CDR3 reads CAITGGSGTGELFF. CDR3 DNA: TGTGCCATCACCGGCGGGAGCGGGACCGGGGAGCTGTTTTTT.